The 8 T cell receptor beta chains given below trace back to one sample, sequenced in a study of coeliac disease. The repertoire was sequenced with immunoSEQ multiplex PCR; TCRdb's copy has only in-frame clones and lacks some. This table holds under 10,000 clones, 57% found once. The specimen sequenced was intraepithelial lymphocytes from the gut. Receptors originate from a woman in her sixties or seventies with celiac disease.

CDR3 nucleotide sequence: TGTGCCAGCAGCGAGGGGGGGGCAGTCGCTGAAGCTTTCTTT. Translated, it gives CASSEGGAVAEAFF. The genes are TRBV9 and TRBJ1-1; D possibly corresponds to TRBD1 (6 bases). The V and J ends lost 3 bases and 6 bases respectively, with 15 bases between them. CDR1 SGDLS and CDR2 YYNGEE come from the germline V gene. The CDR3 has 14 residues.

This clone is a singleton in its sample. The V call is TRBV5-6, the J call TRBJ2-3; D not resolved. The V end was cut by 4 bases, the J end by 2 bases, with 14 bases between. The length of the CDR3 is 15 residues. Per the germline V gene, CDR1 is SGHDT and CDR2 is YYEEEE. The CDR3 sequence is CASSQEKYATDTQYF. DNA for the CDR3: TGTGCCAGCAGCCAAGAGAAGTACGCCACAGATACGCAGTATTTT.

V usage is TRBV9 and J usage is TRBJ2-5; D possibly corresponds to TRBD1 (5 bases). The CDR3 length is 13 residues. V shed 0 bases and J shed 5 bases, with 8 bases lying between them. Germline assignment: CDR1 SGDLS and CDR2 YYNGEE. CDR3 residues: CASSVEGWETQYF. The CDR3 DNA is TGTGCCAGCAGCGTAGAGGGGTGGGAGACCCAGTACTTC.

V gene TRBV28 combines with J gene TRBJ2-7; D remains unclear. Trimming took 6 bases from V and 2 from J, leaving 14 bases between them. The CDR3 is 14 residues long. In germline, CDR1 is MDHEN, CDR2 SYDVKM. CDR3 nucleotide sequence: TGTGCCAGCAGCCACCACGGGTTCACCTACGAGCAGTACTTC. Translation gives CASSHHGFTYEQYF. The variable domain in full, completed from reference TRBV28 and TRBJ2-7, reads DVKVTQSSRYLVKRTGEKVFLECVQDMDHENMFWYRQDPGLGLRLIYFSYDVKMKEKGDIPEGYSVSREKKERFSLILESASTNQTSMYLCASSHHGFTYEQYFGPGTRLTVT.

This chain connects TRBV6-4 to TRBJ1-1; tentative D call: TRBD1 (5 bases). Trimming removed 7 bases at V and 7 bases at J, with 22 bases between. This CDR3 is built from 15 residues. Per the germline V gene, CDR1 is MRHNA and CDR2 is SNTAGT. CDR3 in DNA: TGTGCCAGCACGGTCAGCGCGGAGCCGGGGGGTGAAGCTTTCTTT. Translated, it gives CASTVSAEPGGEAFF.

This sequence joins TRBV11-3 and TRBJ2-7; TRBD1 is a possible D gene (6 bases). The CDR3 totals 14 residues. Deletions cut 1 base from V and 3 bases from J, with 10 bases between. CDR1 and CDR2 from the germline V gene are SGHNT and YENEEA. CDR3 region: CASSLAGVGYEQYF. Here the CDR3 DNA reads TGTGCCAGCAGCTTAGCAGGGGTTGGCTACGAGCAGTACTTC.

The chain has TRBV11-2 and TRBJ2-3; 12 bases line up with TRBD2. Germline V lookup: CDR1 SGHAT, CDR2 FQNNGV. V gave up 4 bases and J gave up 4 bases; unmatched junction bases: 3. The CDR3 sequence is 15 residues long. Here the CDR3 DNA reads TGTGCCAGCAGCTCGACTAGCGGGAGTTCAGATACGCAGTATTTT. This translates into CASSSTSGSSDTQYF.

This clone was detected only a few times. This rearrangement joins TRBV6-1 to TRBJ2-7, with D possibly TRBD1 on 5 matching bases. The V end was cut by 10 bases, the J end by 1 base, with 11 bases between. In germline, CDR1 is MNHNS, CDR2 SASEGT. The CDR3 extends over 12 amino acids. CDR3 amino acids: CATQTVSYEQYF. CDR3 bases: TGTGCCACTCAGACAGTATCCTACGAGCAGTACTTC.